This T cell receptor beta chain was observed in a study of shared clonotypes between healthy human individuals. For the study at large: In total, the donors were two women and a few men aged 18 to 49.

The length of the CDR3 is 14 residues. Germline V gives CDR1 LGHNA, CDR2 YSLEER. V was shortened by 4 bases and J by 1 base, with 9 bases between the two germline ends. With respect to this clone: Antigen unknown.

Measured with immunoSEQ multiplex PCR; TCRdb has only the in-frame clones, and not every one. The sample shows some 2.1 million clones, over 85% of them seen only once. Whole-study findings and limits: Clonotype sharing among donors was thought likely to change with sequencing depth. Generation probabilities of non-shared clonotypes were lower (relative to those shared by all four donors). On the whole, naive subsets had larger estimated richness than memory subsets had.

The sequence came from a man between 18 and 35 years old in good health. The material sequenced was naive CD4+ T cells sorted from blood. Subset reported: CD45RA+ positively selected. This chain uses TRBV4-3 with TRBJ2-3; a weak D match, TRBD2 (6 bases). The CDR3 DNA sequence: TGCGCCAGCAGCCTCGAGCGGGGCACAGATACGCAGTATTTT. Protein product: CASSLERGTDTQYF.